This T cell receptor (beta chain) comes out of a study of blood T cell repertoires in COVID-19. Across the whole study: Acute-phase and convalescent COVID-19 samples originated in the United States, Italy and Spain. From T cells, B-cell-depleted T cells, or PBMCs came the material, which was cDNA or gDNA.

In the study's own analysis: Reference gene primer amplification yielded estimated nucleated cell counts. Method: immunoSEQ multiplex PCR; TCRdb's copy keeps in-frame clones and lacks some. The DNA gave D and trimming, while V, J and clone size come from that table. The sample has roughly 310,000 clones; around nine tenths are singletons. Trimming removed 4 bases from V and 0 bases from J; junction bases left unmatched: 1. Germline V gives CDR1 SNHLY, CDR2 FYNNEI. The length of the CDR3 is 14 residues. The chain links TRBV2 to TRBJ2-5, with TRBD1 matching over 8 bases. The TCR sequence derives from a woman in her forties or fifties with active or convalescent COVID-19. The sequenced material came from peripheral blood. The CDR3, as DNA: TGTGCCAGCAGTGGGACAGGGTACCAAGAGACCCAGTACTTC. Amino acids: CASSGTGYQETQYF.